This T cell receptor (beta chain) was identified in a study of T cell changes during pregnancy in multiple sclerosis. Germline V gene sequence: CDR1 SNHLY, CDR2 FYNNEI. The CDR3 extends over 14 amino acids. V shed 6 bases, J shed 3 bases, and the junction held 5 bases outside the gene matches. Clones were sequenced by immunoSEQ multiplex PCR, and TCRdb holds only the in-frame ones, with some missing. The profile covers around 69,000 clones, with around 92% appearing a single time and just under 2% taken by the ten largest. The J gene is TRBJ2-1, the V gene TRBV2, with TRBD1 matching over 7 bases. This sequence originates from a female donor in good health, enrolled as a control in a pregnancy study. The sequencing used peripheral blood, collected in the third trimester of pregnancy. Here the CDR3 reads CASSGDRDYNEQFF. For the CDR3, the DNA is TGTGCCAGCAGCGGAGACAGGGACTACAATGAGCAGTTCTTC.